This T cell receptor beta chain was sequenced for a study of shared clonotypes between healthy human individuals. Overall study results and limits: Deeper or shallower sequencing was expected to change how clonotypes are shared among donors. Rarefaction showed that sequencing of sorted subsets was incomplete (despite large depth).

Adult donors, all healthy and HIV-negative, had no recent acute infections or vaccinations. Germline CDR1 MDHEN, CDR2 SYDVKM. V shed 3 bases and J shed 4 bases, with 7 bases lying between them. The CDR3 is 12 residues long. The sample holds a few counts of this clone. Its antigen is unknown. This specimen includes other DNA sequences encoding the same CDR3. The method was immunoSEQ multiplex PCR; TCRdb's version includes in-frame clones alone and lacks a portion of them. The repertoire has 1,100,000 or so clones, approximately 80% of them found once; the top ten carry 0.5% to 0.6%. The source is a man between 18 and 29 years old in good health. Some clones in this sample may be carry-over from other donors' samples. Input material: memory CD4+ T cells from PBMCs. Subset noted: CD45RA-negative fraction. The V and J genes are TRBV28 and TRBJ2-7; no definite D call. The CDR3 spells CASSLSGYEQYF. CDR3 nucleotide sequence: TGTGCCAGCAGTTTGAGTGGATACGAGCAGTACTTC.